This T cell receptor beta chain was identified during a study of T cell changes during pregnancy in multiple sclerosis. Germline V gene sequence: CDR1 SGHTA, CDR2 FQGNSA. The CDR3 contains 15 residues. Germline trimming cut 1 base from V and 5 bases from J; bases unmatched to any gene: 4. This clone was seen only a few times. Sequenced by immunoSEQ multiplex PCR; TCRdb stores in-frame clones only, minus some. The sample has over 60,000 clones; 91% are singletons. This TCR derives from a female donor in good health, enrolled as a control in a pregnancy study. The chain carries TRBV7-2 and TRBJ1-2, with 10 bases matching TRBD1. This specimen was peripheral blood, taken in the third trimester of pregnancy. CDR3 protein: CASSLGWDRGYGYTF. Here the CDR3 DNA reads TGTGCCAGCAGCTTAGGCTGGGACAGGGGATATGGCTACACCTTC. The full variable domain, in which reference TRBV7-2 and TRBJ1-2 provide the parts outside the CDR3, is GAGVSQSPSNKVTEKGKDVELRCDPISGHTALYWYRQSLGQGLEFLIYFQGNSAPDKSGLPSDRFSAERTGGSVSTLTIQRTQQEDSAVYLCASSLGWDRGYGYTFGSGTRLTVV.